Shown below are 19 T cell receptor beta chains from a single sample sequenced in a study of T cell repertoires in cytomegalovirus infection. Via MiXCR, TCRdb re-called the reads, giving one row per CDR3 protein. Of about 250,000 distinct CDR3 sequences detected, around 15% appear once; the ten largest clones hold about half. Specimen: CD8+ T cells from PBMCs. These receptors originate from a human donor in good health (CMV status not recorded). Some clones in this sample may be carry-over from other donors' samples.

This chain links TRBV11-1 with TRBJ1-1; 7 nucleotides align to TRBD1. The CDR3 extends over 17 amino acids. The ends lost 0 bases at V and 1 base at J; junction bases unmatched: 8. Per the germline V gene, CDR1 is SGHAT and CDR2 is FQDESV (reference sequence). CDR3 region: CASSLAKEGQKNTEAFF. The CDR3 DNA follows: TGTGCCAGCAGCTTAGCAAAAGAGGGACAGAAGAACACTGAAGCTTTCTTT.

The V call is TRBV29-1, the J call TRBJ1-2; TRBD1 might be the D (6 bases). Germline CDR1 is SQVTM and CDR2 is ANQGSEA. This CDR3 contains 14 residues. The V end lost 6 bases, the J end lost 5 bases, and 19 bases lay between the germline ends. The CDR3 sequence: CSVDTGREGYGYTF. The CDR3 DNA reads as TGCAGCGTCGATACAGGGCGCGAAGGATATGGCTACACCTTC.

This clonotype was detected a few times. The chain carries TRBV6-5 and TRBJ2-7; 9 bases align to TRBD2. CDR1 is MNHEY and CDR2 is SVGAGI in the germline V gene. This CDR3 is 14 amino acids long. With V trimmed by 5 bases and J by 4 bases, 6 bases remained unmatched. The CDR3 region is CASSPGLARYEQYF. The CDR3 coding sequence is TGTGCCAGCAGTCCCGGACTAGCGAGATACGAGCAGTACTTC.

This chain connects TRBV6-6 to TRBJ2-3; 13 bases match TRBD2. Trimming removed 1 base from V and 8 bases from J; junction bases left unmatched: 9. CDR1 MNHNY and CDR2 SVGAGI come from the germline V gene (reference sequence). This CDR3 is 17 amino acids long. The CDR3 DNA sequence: TGTGCCAGCAGTTACTTACTAGCGGGGGGGAACAGAGGTACGCAGTATTTT. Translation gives CASSYLLAGGNRGTQYF.

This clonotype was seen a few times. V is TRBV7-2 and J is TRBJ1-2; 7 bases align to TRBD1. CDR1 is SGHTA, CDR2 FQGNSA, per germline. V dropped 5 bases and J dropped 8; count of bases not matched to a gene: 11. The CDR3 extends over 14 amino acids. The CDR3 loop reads CASSRRGVGDGYTF. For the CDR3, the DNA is TGTGCCAGCAGCCGCAGGGGGGTCGGGGACGGCTACACCTTC.

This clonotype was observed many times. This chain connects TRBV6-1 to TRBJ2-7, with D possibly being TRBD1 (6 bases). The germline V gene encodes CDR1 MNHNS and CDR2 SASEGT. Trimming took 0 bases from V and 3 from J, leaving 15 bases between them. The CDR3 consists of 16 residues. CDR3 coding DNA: TGTGCCAGCAGTGAAGCGGGACCCGGGACACTCTACGAGCAGTACTTC. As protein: CASSEAGPGTLYEQYF.

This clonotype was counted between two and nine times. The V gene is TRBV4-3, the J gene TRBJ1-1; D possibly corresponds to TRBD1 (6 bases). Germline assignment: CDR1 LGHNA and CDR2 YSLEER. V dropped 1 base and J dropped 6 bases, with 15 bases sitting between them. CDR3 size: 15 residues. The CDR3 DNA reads TGCGCCAGCAGCCAAGGTGTAGGGGGGCGGCCTGAAGCTTTCTTT. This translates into CASSQGVGGRPEAFF.

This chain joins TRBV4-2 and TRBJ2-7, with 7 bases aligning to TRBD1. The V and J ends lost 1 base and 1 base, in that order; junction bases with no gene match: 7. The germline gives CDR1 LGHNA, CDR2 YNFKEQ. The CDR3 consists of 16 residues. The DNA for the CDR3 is TGTGCCAGCAGCCAAGGAGGGGGCGAATTTTCCTACGAGCAGTACTTC. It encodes CASSQGGGEFSYEQYF.

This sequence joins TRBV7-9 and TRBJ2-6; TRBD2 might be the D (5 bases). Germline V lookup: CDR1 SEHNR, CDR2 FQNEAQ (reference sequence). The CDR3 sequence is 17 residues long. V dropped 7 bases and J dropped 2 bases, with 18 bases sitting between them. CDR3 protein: CASTSFPMGAGANVLTF. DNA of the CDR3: TGTGCCAGCACCTCATTCCCCATGGGAGCTGGGGCCAACGTCCTGACTTTC.

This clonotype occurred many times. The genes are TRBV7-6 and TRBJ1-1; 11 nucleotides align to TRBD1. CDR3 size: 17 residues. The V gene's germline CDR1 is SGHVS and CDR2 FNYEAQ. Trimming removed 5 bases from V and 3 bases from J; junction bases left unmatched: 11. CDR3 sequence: CASSPAIGQGADTEAFF. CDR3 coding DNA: TGTGCCAGCAGCCCCGCGATCGGACAGGGGGCAGACACTGAAGCTTTCTTT.

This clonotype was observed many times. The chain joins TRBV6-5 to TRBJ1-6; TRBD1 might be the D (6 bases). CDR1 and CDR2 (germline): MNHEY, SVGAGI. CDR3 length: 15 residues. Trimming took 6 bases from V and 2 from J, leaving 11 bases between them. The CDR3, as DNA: TGTGCCAGCAGACCCCGGGACACCTATAATTCACCCCTCCACTTT. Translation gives CASRPRDTYNSPLHF.

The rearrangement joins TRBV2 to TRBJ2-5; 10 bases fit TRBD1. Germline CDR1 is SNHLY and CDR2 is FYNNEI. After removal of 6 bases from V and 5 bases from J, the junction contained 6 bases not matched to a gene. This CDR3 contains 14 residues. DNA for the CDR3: TGTGCCAGCAGGAGGACAGGGGGAGGGGAGACCCAGTACTTC. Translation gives CASRRTGGGETQYF.

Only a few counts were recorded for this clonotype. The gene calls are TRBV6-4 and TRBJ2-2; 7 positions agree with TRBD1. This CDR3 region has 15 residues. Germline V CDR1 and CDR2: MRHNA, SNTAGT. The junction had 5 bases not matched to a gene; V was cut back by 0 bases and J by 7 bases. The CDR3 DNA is TGTGCCAGCAGTGACTCCACAGGGGCTGGCGGGGAGCTGTTTTTT. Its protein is CASSDSTGAGGELFF.

The CDR3 sequence: CASSRGSPGNTEAFF. CDR3 nucleotide sequence: TGTGCCAGCAGCAGGGGGAGTCCAGGGAACACTGAAGCTTTCTTT. The chain carries TRBV5-5 and TRBJ1-1; weak D call: TRBD1 (6 bases). This CDR3 contains 15 residues. Germline CDR1 is SGHKS and CDR2 is YYEKEE (reference sequence). V lost 4 bases to trimming and J lost 1 base, with 14 bases between them. Looking up the rest from reference TRBV5-5 and TRBJ1-1 gives the full variable domain: DAGVTQSPTHLIKTRGQQVTLRCSPISGHKSVSWYQQVLGQGPQFIFQYYEKEERGRGNFPDRFSARQFPNYSSELNVNALLLGDSALYLCASSRGSPGNTEAFFGQGTRLTVV.

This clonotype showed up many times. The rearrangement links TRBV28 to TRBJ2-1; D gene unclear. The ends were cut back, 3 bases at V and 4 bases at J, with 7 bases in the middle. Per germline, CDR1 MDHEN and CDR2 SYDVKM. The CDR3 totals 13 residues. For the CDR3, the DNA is TGTGCCAGCAGTTTCACGAGATACAATGAGCAGTTCTTC. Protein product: CASSFTRYNEQFF. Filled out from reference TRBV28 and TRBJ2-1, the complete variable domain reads DVKVTQSSRYLVKRTGEKVFLECVQDMDHENMFWYRQDPGLGLRLIYFSYDVKMKEKGDIPEGYSVSREKKERFSLILESASTNQTSMYLCASSFTRYNEQFFGPGTRLTVL.

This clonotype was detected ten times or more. CDR3 residues: CASSFDRANEQYF. The CDR3 bases are TGTGCCAGCAGTTTCGACAGGGCCAACGAGCAGTACTTC. The chain links TRBV6-5 to TRBJ2-7; 7 nucleotides line up with TRBD1. V was pared by 4 bases and J by 5 bases, with 5 bases of the junction left unmatched. The CDR3 is made up of 13 amino acids. Germline loops: CDR1 MNHEY, CDR2 SVGAGI.

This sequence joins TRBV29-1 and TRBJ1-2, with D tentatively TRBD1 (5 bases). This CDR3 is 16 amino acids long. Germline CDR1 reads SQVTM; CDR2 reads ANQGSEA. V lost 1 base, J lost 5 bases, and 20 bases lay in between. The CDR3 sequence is CSVEGRVQEEGYGYTF. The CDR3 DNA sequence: TGCAGCGTTGAAGGTCGGGTACAGGAGGAGGGATATGGCTACACCTTC.

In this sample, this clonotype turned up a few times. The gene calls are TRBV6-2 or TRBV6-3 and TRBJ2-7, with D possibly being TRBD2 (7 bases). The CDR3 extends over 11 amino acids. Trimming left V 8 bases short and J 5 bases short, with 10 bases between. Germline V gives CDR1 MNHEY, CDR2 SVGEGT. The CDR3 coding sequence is TGTGCCAGCGGGGGGGCCCACGAGCAGTACTTC. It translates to CASGGAHEQYF.

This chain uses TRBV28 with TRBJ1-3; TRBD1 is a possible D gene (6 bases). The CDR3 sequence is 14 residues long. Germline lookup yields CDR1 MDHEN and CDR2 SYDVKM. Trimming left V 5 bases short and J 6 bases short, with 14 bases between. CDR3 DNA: TGTGCCAGCAGTGACAGGTCCTGGGAAAACACCATATATTTT. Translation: CASSDRSWENTIYF.